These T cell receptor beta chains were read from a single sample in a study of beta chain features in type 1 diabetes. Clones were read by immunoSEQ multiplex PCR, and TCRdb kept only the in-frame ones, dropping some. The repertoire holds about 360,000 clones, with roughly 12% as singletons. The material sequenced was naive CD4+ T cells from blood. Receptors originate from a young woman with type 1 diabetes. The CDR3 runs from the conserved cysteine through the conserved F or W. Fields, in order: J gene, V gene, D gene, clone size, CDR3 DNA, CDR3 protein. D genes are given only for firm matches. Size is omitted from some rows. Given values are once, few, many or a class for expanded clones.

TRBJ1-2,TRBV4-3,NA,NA,TGCGCCAGCAGACACAGCGATAACGCGGGGGGCTACACCTTC,CASRHSDNAGGYTF
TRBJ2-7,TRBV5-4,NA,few,TGTGCCAGCAGCCGGGGAGGTCAAAGAACGGGCGAGCAGTACTTC,CASSRGGQRTGEQYF
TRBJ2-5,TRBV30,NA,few,TGTGCCTGGAGTTCGACTAGAGGGGAGACCCAGTACTTC,CAWSSTRGETQYF
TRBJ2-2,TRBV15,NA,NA,TGTGCCACCAGCTTCCAGCGGGTGCACACCGGGGAGCTGTTTTTT,CATSFQRVHTGELFF
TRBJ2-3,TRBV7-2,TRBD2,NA,TGTGCCAGCAGCGTTAGCGGGGGTGCGGCAGATACGCAGTATTTT,CASSVSGGAADTQYF
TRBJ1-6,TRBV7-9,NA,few,TGTGCCAGCAGCTTTGGTGGGAGAAGGGCCCTCCACTTT,CASSFGGRRALHF
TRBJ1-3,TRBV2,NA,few,TGTGCCAGCAACGGGGACTCTGGAAACACCATATATTTT,CASNGDSGNTIYF
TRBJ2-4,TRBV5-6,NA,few,TGTGCCAGCAGCGCCGGGGTGGGGGGAAACATTCAGTACTTC,CASSAGVGGNIQYF
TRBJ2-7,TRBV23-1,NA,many,TGCGCCAGCAGCGGGCAGTACTTC,CASSGQYF
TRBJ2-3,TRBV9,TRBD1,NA,TGTGCCAGCAGCGTGCAGGGGGAAGGAACGCAGTATTTT,CASSVQGEGTQYF
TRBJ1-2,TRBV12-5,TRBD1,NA,TGTGCTAGTGGTTATAACCAGGGGGATGGCTACACCTTC,CASGYNQGDGYTF
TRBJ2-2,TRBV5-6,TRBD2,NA,TGTGCCAGCAGCTTGGGCCAGCGGGGTAACACCGGGGAGCTGTTTTTT,CASSLGQRGNTGELFF
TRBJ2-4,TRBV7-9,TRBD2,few,TGTGCCAGCGACGATAGCGGGATGGCCAAAAACATTCAGTACTTC,CASDDSGMAKNIQYF
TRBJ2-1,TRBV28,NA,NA,TGTGCCAGCAGATTAGCAGTCTACAATGAGCAGTTCTTC,CASRLAVYNEQFF
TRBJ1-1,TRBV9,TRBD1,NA,TGTGCCAGCAGCGGCGGACAGGCTGAAGCTTTCTTT,CASSGGQAEAFF
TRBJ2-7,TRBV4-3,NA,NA,TGCGCCAGCAGCCAAGAACGGGACAACTACGAGCAGTACTTC,CASSQERDNYEQYF